Presented here are 14 T cell receptor beta chains from one specimen sequenced in a study of blood T cell repertoires in COVID-19. The data were produced by immunoSEQ multiplex PCR, yet TCRdb's version contains in-frame clones alone and is incomplete. The data contain tens of thousands of clones, over 85% of them seen just once; the ten biggest clones take up less than 1.5%. The specimen was peripheral blood. The origin of the receptors is a man aged 60-69 years with acute or convalescent COVID-19.

V gene TRBV3-1 (or the pseudogene TRBV3-2) combines with J gene TRBJ2-5; a weak D match, TRBD2 (6 bases). Germline-derived CDR1 and CDR2 are LGHDT and YNNKEL (reference sequence). CDR3 size: 13 residues. V lost 4 bases and J 5 bases, leaving 11 bases between the germline ends. For the CDR3, the DNA is TGTGCCAGCAGCCGGGGACTGCTGGAGACCCAGTACTTC. Translating gives CASSRGLLETQYF.

The chain links TRBV2 to TRBJ1-6; D not resolved. The CDR3 loop spans 13 amino acids. V lost 7 bases and J 3 bases, leaving 7 bases between the germline ends. Germline-derived CDR1 and CDR2 are SNHLY and FYNNEI. CDR3 residues: CASKEGYNSPLHF. The CDR3 DNA reads TGTGCCAGCAAAGAGGGCTATAATTCACCCCTCCACTTT.

This clone was seen a handful of times. The rearrangement uses TRBV5-4 and TRBJ1-5; 7 nucleotides align to TRBD1. The germline gives CDR1 SGHNT, CDR2 YYREEE (reference sequence). This CDR3 is 16 amino acids long. J lost 6 bases, V lost 4 bases, and 13 bases had no gene match. CDR3 nucleotide sequence: TGTGCCAGCAGCCTCGGGGGTGTAGGGGGCCTTCAGCCCCAGCATTTT. Translating it yields CASSLGGVGGLQPQHF.

The rearrangement uses TRBV7-2 and TRBJ2-3; no clear D. This CDR3 spans 15 amino acids. V dropped 5 bases and J dropped 2 bases, with 14 bases sitting between them. Germline loops: CDR1 SGHTA, CDR2 FQGNSA. CDR3 coding DNA: TGTGCCAGCAGCAACCAGCAGGCACTCACAGATACGCAGTATTTT. Translated: CASSNQQALTDTQYF.

J is TRBJ2-4 and V is TRBV5-8; D not resolved. There are 15 residues in the CDR3. Trimming took 0 bases from V and 1 from J, leaving 8 bases between them. The germline CDR1 and CDR2 sequences are SGHTS and YDEGEE. The CDR3 reads CASSLGTPAKNIQYF. Here the CDR3 DNA reads TGTGCCAGCAGCTTGGGAACTCCCGCCAAAAACATTCAGTACTTC.

Remarks on this clone: The sample has other DNA sequences that encode this CDR3 too. The V and J genes are TRBV2 and TRBJ2-2, with 8 nucleotides matching TRBD1. Per germline, CDR1 SNHLY and CDR2 FYNNEI. The V and J ends lost 6 bases and 0 bases, in that order; junction bases with no gene match: 3. This CDR3 contains 15 residues. The CDR3 reads CASSLQGANTGELFF. The CDR3 nucleotides are TGTGCCAGCAGCCTACAGGGGGCGAACACCGGGGAGCTGTTTTTT. Full variable domain (missing parts from reference TRBV2 and TRBJ2-2): EPEVTQTPSHQVTQMGQEVILRCVPISNHLYFYWYRQILGQKVEFLVSFYNNEISEKSEIFDDQFSVERPDGSNFTLKIRSTKLEDSAMYFCASSLQGANTGELFFGEGSRLTVL.

The rearrangement links TRBV2 to TRBJ1-1; D not resolved. CDR1 is SNHLY, CDR2 FYNNEI, per germline. CDR3 length: 13 residues. With 8 bases removed from V and 2 bases from J, the gap between germline ends came to 12 bases. The CDR3 region has the DNA TGTGCCAGCTCTCCTGAGGGCAACACTGAAGCTTTCTTT. Encoded protein: CASSPEGNTEAFF.

The V and J genes are TRBV7-2 and TRBJ2-3, with TRBD2 identical over 7 bases. Trimming at V came to 6 bases and at J to 9 bases, leaving 9 bases not matched to a gene. Germline V gene lookup returns CDR1 SGHTA and CDR2 FQGNSA. CDR3 size: 13 residues. Here the CDR3 reads CASRFSLGRTQYF. For the CDR3, the DNA is TGTGCCAGCAGGTTTTCCCTCGGGAGGACGCAGTATTTT.

The chain is built from TRBV6-5 and TRBJ1-1; D is possibly TRBD1 (6 bases). V was shortened by 6 bases and J by 3 bases, with 11 bases between the two germline ends. Germline lookup yields CDR1 MNHEY and CDR2 SVGAGI. CDR3 length: 13 amino acids. CDR3 amino acids: CASRRTVYTEAFF. CDR3 nucleotide sequence: TGTGCCAGCAGGCGGACAGTCTACACTGAAGCTTTCTTT.

The rearrangement uses TRBV5-4 and TRBJ2-3; D is possibly TRBD1 (6 bases). The CDR3 consists of 14 residues. Germline V CDR1 and CDR2: SGHNT, YYREEE (reference sequence). V lost 2 bases and J 10 bases, leaving 17 bases between the germline ends. In DNA form, the CDR3 reads TGTGCCAGCAGCTTCAGGGGACCCATACTGGCGCAGTATTTT. This sequence encodes CASSFRGPILAQYF.

This clone was seen a few times. V gene TRBV11-2 combines with J gene TRBJ1-1, with D perhaps TRBD1 (6 bases). This CDR3 spans 13 amino acids. CDR1 is SGHAT and CDR2 is FQNNGV in the germline V gene. Trimming cost V 4 bases and J 11 bases, with 17 bases left between them. DNA of the CDR3: TGTGCCAGCAGCTCGTTGACAGGCACGGTGGCTTTCTTT. Translating gives CASSSLTGTVAFF.

This chain uses TRBV5-1 with TRBJ2-2; D gene uncertain. This CDR3 has 14 amino acids. Trimming shortened V by 0 bases and J by 2 bases, and 5 bases separated the two germline ends. Germline V gene data show CDR1 as SGHRS and CDR2 as YFSETQ. The CDR3 is CASSLAPNTGELFF. CDR3 DNA: TGCGCCAGCAGCTTGGCCCCTAACACCGGGGAGCTGTTTTTT.

V usage is TRBV5-1 and J usage is TRBJ2-7; possibly TRBD1 for D (6 bases). The V gene's germline CDR1 is SGHRS and CDR2 YFSETQ. The CDR3 contains 13 residues. Trimming took 5 bases from V and 3 from J, leaving 12 bases between them. Here the CDR3 DNA reads TGCGCCAGCAGGCTCGACAGGAACTACGAGCAGTACTTC. Residues: CASRLDRNYEQYF.

The chain carries TRBV5-1 and TRBJ1-3; D remains unclear. CDR3 length: 16 residues. Germline CDR1 and CDR2: SGHRS and YFSETQ. V gave up 0 bases and J gave up 2 bases, with 12 bases separating them. This CDR3 is CASSLESEIPGNTIYF. CDR3 nucleotides: TGCGCCAGCAGCTTGGAAAGTGAGATTCCTGGAAACACCATATATTTT.